These 10 T cell receptor beta chains were all obtained from the same sample, sequenced in a study of CD8+ T cells in alopecia areata. cDNA reverse transcribed from extracted RNA served as the sequencing template. Sequencing was performed with immunoSEQ multiplex PCR; in TCRdb, only in-frame clones are kept and a portion is missing. The repertoire holds some 150,000 clones, about 51% seen once, with less than 20% in the top ten. The specimen comprised CD8+ T cells sorted from blood, sampled at week 0. All receptors come from a human donor with alopecia areata.

This chain connects TRBV29-1 to TRBJ1-2; D gene unclear. The length of the CDR3 is 12 residues. CDR1 SQVTM and CDR2 ANQGSEA come from the germline V gene. Trimming left V 1 base short and J 8 bases short, with 11 bases between. The CDR3 here is CSVEVPGEGYTF. Here the CDR3 DNA reads TGCAGCGTTGAAGTCCCCGGGGAAGGCTACACCTTC.

This chain uses TRBV29-1 with TRBJ1-2; 7 nucleotides line up with TRBD1. Germline V gene data show CDR1 as SQVTM and CDR2 as ANQGSEA. The ends lost 6 bases at V and 6 bases at J; junction bases unmatched: 10. The CDR3 runs to 13 residues. CDR3 in amino acids: CSVIVQGNNGYTF. CDR3 DNA sequence: TGCAGCGTGATAGTACAGGGGAACAATGGCTACACCTTC.

This clone turned up a few times. This sequence joins TRBV29-1 and TRBJ2-1; D remains ambiguous. There are 12 residues in the CDR3. Trimming removed 5 bases from V and 1 base from J, with 6 bases in between. Germline loops: CDR1 SQVTM, CDR2 ANQGSEA. The CDR3 coding sequence is TGCAGCGTTCAGAGGTCCTACAATGAGCAGTTCTTC. Residues: CSVQRSYNEQFF.

The chain combines TRBV4-3 with TRBJ2-7; TRBD2 matches 12 bases. The CDR3 is 14 amino acids. V lost 4 bases, J lost 3 bases, and 1 base stayed unmatched. Germline CDR1 LGHNA, CDR2 YSLEER. The CDR3 spells CASSLGLAGYEQYF. The CDR3 DNA reads TGCGCCAGCAGCCTGGGACTAGCGGGCTACGAGCAGTACTTC.

This clone was detected a few times. V is TRBV13 and J is TRBJ1-1; D unclear. Deletions cut 5 bases from V and 2 bases from J, with 12 bases between. Germline CDR1 is PRHDT and CDR2 is FYEKMQ (reference sequence). This CDR3 has 14 amino acids. The CDR3 nucleotides read TGTGCCAGCAGCGACCGGTCCTTAAACACTGAAGCTTTCTTT. Amino acid sequence: CASSDRSLNTEAFF.

Only a few counts were recorded for this clone. The CDR3 sequence: CSGRGQGYTEAFF. CDR3 DNA sequence: TGCAGCGGCCGGGGACAGGGGTACACTGAAGCTTTCTTT. The chain links TRBV29-1 to TRBJ1-1; 10 nucleotides agree with TRBD1. Trimming at V came to 7 bases and at J to 3 bases, leaving 5 bases not matched to a gene. Germline lookup yields CDR1 SQVTM and CDR2 ANQGSEA. The CDR3 consists of 13 residues. Full variable domain (outside the CDR3, taken from reference TRBV29-1 and TRBJ1-1): SAVISQKPSRDICQRGTSLTIQCQVDSQVTMMFWYRQQPGQSLTLIATANQGSEATYESGFVIDKFPISRPNLTFSTLTVSNMSPEDSSIYLCSGRGQGYTEAFFGQGTRLTVV.

This clone was recorded once. The CDR3 DNA reads TGTGCCAGCAGTCCAGGGGGCGAAGGGTATGGCTACACCTTC. Encoded protein: CASSPGGEGYGYTF. The genes are TRBV6-5 and TRBJ1-2, with 8 bases lining up with TRBD1. Germline V gene lookup returns CDR1 MNHEY and CDR2 SVGAGI. There are 14 residues in the CDR3. The trim removed 5 bases at V and 5 bases at J, leaving 7 bases unmatched.

This chain links TRBV29-1 with TRBJ1-2; perhaps TRBD1 as D (6 bases). Trimming removed 7 bases at V and 5 bases at J, with 17 bases between. There are 13 residues in the CDR3. CDR1 SQVTM and CDR2 ANQGSEA come from the germline V gene. In nucleotides, the CDR3 is TGCAGCGCCTCGGACAGTCGAGGTTATGGCTACACCTTC. Protein sequence: CSASDSRGYGYTF.

The V call is TRBV6-1, the J call TRBJ1-1, with 7 bases aligning to TRBD1. V trimming: 7 bases; J trimming: 2 bases; junction bases outside the gene matches: 10. Germline assignment: CDR1 MNHNS and CDR2 SASEGT. CDR3 length: 15 amino acids. The CDR3 nucleotides read TGTGCCAGCACCGACAGGGTAGGGGTAAACACTGAAGCTTTCTTT. Translation: CASTDRVGVNTEAFF.

This clone was picked up a small number of times. The chain uses TRBV19 and TRBJ1-5; D gene unclear. The germline V gene encodes CDR1 LNHDA and CDR2 SQIVND (reference sequence). This CDR3 spans 14 amino acids. The V end was cut by 6 bases, the J end by 1 base, with 10 bases between. CDR3 protein: CASRGLGSNQPQHF. DNA of the CDR3: TGTGCCAGTAGAGGGTTGGGCAGCAATCAGCCCCAGCATTTT.